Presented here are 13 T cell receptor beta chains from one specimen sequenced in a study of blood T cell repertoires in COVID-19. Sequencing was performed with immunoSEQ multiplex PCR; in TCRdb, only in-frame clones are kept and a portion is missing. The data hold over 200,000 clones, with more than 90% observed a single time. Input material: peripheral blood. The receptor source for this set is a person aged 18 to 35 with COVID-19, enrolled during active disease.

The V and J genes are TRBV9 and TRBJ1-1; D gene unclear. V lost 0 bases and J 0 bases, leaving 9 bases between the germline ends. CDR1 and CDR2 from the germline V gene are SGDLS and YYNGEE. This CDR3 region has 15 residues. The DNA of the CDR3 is TGTGCCAGCAGCGTAGATTCACAGATGAACACTGAAGCTTTCTTT. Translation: CASSVDSQMNTEAFF. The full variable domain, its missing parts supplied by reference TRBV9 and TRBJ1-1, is DSGVTQTPKHLITATGQRVTLRCSPRSGDLSVYWYQQSLDQGLQFLIQYYNGEERAKGNILERFSAQQFPDLHSELNLSSLELGDSALYFCASSVDSQMNTEAFFGQGTRLTVV.

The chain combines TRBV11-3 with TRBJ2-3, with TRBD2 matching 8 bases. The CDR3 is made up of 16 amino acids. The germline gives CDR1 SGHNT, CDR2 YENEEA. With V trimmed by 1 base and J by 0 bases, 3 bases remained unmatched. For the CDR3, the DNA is TGTGCCAGCAGCTTAGGAGCGGGAGAGAGCACAGATACGCAGTATTTT. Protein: CASSLGAGESTDTQYF.

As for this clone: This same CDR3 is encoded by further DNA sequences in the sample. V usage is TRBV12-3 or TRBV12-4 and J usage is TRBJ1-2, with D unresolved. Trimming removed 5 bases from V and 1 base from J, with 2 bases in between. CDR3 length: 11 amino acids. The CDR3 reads CASSRNYGYTF. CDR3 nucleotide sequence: TGTGCCAGCAGTCGTAACTATGGCTACACCTTC.

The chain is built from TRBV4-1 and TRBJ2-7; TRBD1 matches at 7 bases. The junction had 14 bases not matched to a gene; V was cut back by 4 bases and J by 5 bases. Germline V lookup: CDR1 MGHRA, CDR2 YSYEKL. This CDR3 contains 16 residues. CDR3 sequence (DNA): TGCGCCAGCAGCCCAGCTGTACTGACAGGGCTTGACGAGCAGTACTTC. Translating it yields CASSPAVLTGLDEQYF.

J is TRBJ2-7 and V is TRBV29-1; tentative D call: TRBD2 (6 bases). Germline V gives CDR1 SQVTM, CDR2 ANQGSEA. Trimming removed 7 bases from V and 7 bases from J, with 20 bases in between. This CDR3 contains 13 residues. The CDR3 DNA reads TGCAGCGCCGCGGAGGGCCCCACGGGTGAGCAGTACTTC. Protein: CSAAEGPTGEQYF.

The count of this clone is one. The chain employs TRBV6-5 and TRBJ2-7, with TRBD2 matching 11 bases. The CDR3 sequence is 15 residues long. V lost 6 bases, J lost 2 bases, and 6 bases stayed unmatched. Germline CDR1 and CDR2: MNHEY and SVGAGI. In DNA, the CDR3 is TGTGCCAGCAGATTTAGCGGGAGGGGGACCTACGAGCAGTACTTC. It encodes CASRFSGRGTYEQYF.

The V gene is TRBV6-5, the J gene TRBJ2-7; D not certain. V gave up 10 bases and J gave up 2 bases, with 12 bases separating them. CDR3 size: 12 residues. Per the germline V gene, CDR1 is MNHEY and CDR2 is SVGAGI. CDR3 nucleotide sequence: TGTGCCACCTCACACACAGCCTACGAGCAGTACTTC. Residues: CATSHTAYEQYF.

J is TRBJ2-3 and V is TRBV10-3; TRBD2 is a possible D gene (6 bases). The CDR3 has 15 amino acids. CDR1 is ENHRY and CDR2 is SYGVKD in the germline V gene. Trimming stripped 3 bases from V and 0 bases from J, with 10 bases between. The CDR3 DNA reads TGTGCCATCAGTGAAGGCAGCGGGAGCACAGATACGCAGTATTTT. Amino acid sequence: CAISEGSGSTDTQYF.

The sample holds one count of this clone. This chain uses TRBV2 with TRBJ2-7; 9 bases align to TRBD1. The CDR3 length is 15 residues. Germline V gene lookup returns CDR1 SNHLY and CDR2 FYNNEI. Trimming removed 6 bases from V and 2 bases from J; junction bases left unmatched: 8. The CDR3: CASRGDREDPYEQYF. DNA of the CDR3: TGTGCCAGCAGGGGGGACAGGGAGGATCCCTACGAGCAGTACTTC.

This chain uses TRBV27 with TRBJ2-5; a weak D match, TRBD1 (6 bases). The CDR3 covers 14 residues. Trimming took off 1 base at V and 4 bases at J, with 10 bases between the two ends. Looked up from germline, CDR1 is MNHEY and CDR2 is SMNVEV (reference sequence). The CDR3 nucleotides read TGTGCCAGCAGTTTATATGCCAGGGGAGAGACCCAGTACTTC. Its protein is CASSLYARGETQYF.

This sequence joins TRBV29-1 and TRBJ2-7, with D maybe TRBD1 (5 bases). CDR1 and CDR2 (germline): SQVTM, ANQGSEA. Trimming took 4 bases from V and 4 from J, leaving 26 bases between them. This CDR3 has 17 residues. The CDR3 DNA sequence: TGCAGCGTTGTAGCTCAGGGTGGCATGTGGGGCTATTACGAGCAGTACTTC. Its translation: CSVVAQGGMWGYYEQYF.

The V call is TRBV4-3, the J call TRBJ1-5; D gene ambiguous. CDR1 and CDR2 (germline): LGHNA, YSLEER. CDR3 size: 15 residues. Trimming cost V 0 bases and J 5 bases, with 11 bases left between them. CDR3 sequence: CASSQDFRRDQPQHF. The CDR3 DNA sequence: TGCGCCAGCAGCCAAGATTTCAGGAGGGATCAGCCCCAGCATTTT.

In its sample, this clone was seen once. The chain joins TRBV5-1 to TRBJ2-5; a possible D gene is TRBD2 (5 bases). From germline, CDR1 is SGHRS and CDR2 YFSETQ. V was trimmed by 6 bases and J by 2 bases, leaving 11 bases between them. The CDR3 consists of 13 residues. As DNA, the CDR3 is TGCGCCAGCAAGGGCCCGGGGCAAGAGACCCAGTACTTC. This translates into CASKGPGQETQYF.